Below are 27 T cell receptor beta chains sequenced from a single sample in a study of blood T cell repertoires in COVID-19. TCRdb's copy holds only in-frame clones and misses some; the assay was immunoSEQ multiplex PCR. The table shows 250,000 to 350,000 clones, with 80% to 90% occurring only once. Sequenced material: peripheral blood. The receptors shown here come from a woman between 45 and 60 years old with COVID-19, enrolled during active disease.

This clone is a singleton in its sample. The V gene is TRBV15, the J gene TRBJ1-5, with D hard to call. Looked up from germline, CDR1 is LNHNV and CDR2 is YYDKDF (reference sequence). The V end lost 0 bases, the J end lost 4 bases, and 7 bases lay between the germline ends. The CDR3 sequence is 14 residues long. The CDR3 coding sequence is TGTGCCACCAGCAGAGATTTCGCGAATCAGCCCCAGCATTTT. Its translation: CATSRDFANQPQHF.

The V call is TRBV5-1, the J call TRBJ1-2, with D perhaps TRBD1 (6 bases). This CDR3 comprises 14 residues. Trimming pared 0 bases from V and 4 bases from J, leaving 10 bases between. The germline V gene has CDR1 SGHRS and CDR2 YFSETQ. CDR3 amino acids: CASSLAGDIYGYTF. The DNA of the CDR3 is TGCGCCAGCAGCTTGGCAGGGGACATCTATGGCTACACCTTC.

The CDR3: CASSVEGTSGLRETQYF. The CDR3 DNA reads as TGTGCCAGCAGCGTAGAGGGGACTAGCGGGCTTAGGGAGACCCAGTACTTC. J is TRBJ2-5 and V is TRBV9, with 12 positions matching TRBD2. Germline loops: CDR1 SGDLS, CDR2 YYNGEE. V shed 0 bases, J shed 5 bases, and the junction held 8 bases outside the gene matches. The CDR3 has 17 residues. The entire variable domain, with the rest obtained from reference TRBV9 and TRBJ2-5, is as follows: DSGVTQTPKHLITATGQRVTLRCSPRSGDLSVYWYQQSLDQGLQFLIQYYNGEERAKGNILERFSAQQFPDLHSELNLSSLELGDSALYFCASSVEGTSGLRETQYFGPGTRLLVL.

This clone was counted once. This chain joins TRBV5-1 and TRBJ2-7; 8 bases are a match to TRBD1. The V and J ends lost 4 bases and 1 base, in that order; junction bases with no gene match: 7. Germline V gene lookup returns CDR1 SGHRS and CDR2 YFSETQ. The length of the CDR3 is 15 residues. This CDR3 is CASSLGQGRSYEQYF. DNA of the CDR3: TGCGCCAGCAGCCTCGGACAGGGTAGGTCCTACGAGCAGTACTTC. The full variable domain, completed using reference TRBV5-1 and TRBJ2-7, is KAGVTQTPRYLIKTRGQQVTLSCSPISGHRSVSWYQQTPGQGLQFLFEYFSETQRNKGNFPGRFSGRQFSNSRSEMNVSTLELGDSALYLCASSLGQGRSYEQYFGPGTRLTVT.

The rearrangement joins TRBV18 to TRBJ2-5, with TRBD2 identical over 7 bases. The J segment lost 4 bases and the V segment lost 11 bases, leaving 13 bases of the junction unmatched. The CDR3 consists of 14 residues. CDR1 and CDR2 (germline): KGHSH, LQKENI. The CDR3 reads CAGKGAGAGETQYF. As DNA, the CDR3 is TGTGCCGGCAAAGGGGCGGGAGCAGGAGAGACCCAGTACTTC.

V is TRBV4-2 and J is TRBJ2-3; 11 bases fit TRBD2. Trimming removed 2 bases from V and 6 bases from J; junction bases left unmatched: 4. Germline loops: CDR1 LGHNA, CDR2 YNFKEQ. The CDR3 loop spans 15 amino acids. This CDR3 is CASSQLAGGPDTQYF. The DNA for the CDR3 is TGTGCCAGCAGCCAACTAGCGGGGGGCCCCGATACGCAGTATTTT.

The V and J genes are TRBV7-2 and TRBJ2-7, with TRBD1 matching over 12 bases. The V segment lost 5 bases and the J segment 4 bases; nucleotides outside the gene matches: 3. Germline values: CDR1 SGHTA, CDR2 FQGNSA. CDR3 length: 14 amino acids. CDR3 loop: CASSTGQGAYEQYF. The CDR3 DNA sequence: TGTGCCAGCAGCACGGGACAGGGGGCGTACGAGCAGTACTTC.

The rearrangement joins TRBV5-4 to TRBJ2-7, with 9 bases identical to TRBD2. The V segment lost 4 bases and the J segment 5 bases; nucleotides outside the gene matches: 13. The CDR3 spans 16 residues. CDR1 and CDR2 from the germline V gene are SGHNT and YYREEE (reference sequence). In DNA form, the CDR3 reads TGTGCCAGCAGCCAGAAGGGCGGGAGGGCCTTCCACGAGCAGTACTTC. This gives the protein CASSQKGGRAFHEQYF.

This clone was observed a single time. The chain uses TRBV19 and TRBJ1-5; 8 nucleotides line up with TRBD1. The V gene end was trimmed by 3 bases and the J gene end by 7 bases; junction bases not matched to a gene: 11. This CDR3 is 16 amino acids long. Germline-derived CDR1 and CDR2 are LNHDA and SQIVND (reference sequence). DNA of the CDR3: TGTGCCAGTAGTATTTGGACAGGGTTGATGAACCAGCCCCAGCATTTT. This codes for CASSIWTGLMNQPQHF.

This chain uses TRBV2 with TRBJ2-1; TRBD2 agrees at 8 bases. Per the germline V gene, CDR1 is SNHLY and CDR2 is FYNNEI. This CDR3 comprises 16 residues. The junction had 12 bases not matched to a gene; V was cut back by 6 bases and J by 5 bases. The CDR3 loop is CASRVRTSRTNNEQFF. DNA for the CDR3: TGTGCCAGCAGAGTTAGGACTAGCCGAACAAACAATGAGCAGTTCTTC.

This chain links TRBV30 with TRBJ1-2; the D gene is possibly TRBD1 (5 bases). The CDR3 runs 14 residues. Deletions cut 2 bases from V and 4 bases from J, with 14 bases between. Germline V gene sequence: CDR1 GTSNPN, CDR2 SVGIG (reference sequence). The CDR3 DNA reads TGTGCCTGGAGTCCCCAAGGGGCAGCCTATGGCTACACCTTC. Residues: CAWSPQGAAYGYTF. The full variable domain, its missing parts supplied by reference TRBV30 and TRBJ1-2, is SQTIHQWPATLVQPVGSPLSLECTVEGTSNPNLYWYRQAAGRGLQLLFYSVGIGQISSEVPQNLSASRPQDRQFILSSKKLLLSDSGFYLCAWSPQGAAYGYTFGSGTRLTVV.

This clone was seen once. J is TRBJ2-7 and V is TRBV6-2 or TRBV6-3, with 14 bases fitting TRBD2. There are 17 residues in the CDR3. Germline V gene sequence: CDR1 MNHEY, CDR2 SVGEGT. Trimming took 2 bases from V and 2 from J; bases not matched to a gene: 5. The CDR3 here is CASSYAGLAGGAYEQYF. CDR3 in DNA: TGTGCCAGCAGTTACGCTGGACTAGCGGGGGGAGCCTACGAGCAGTACTTC.

J is TRBJ2-1 and V is TRBV6-5; 15 nucleotides line up with TRBD2. J was trimmed by 9 bases and V by 3 bases; bases with no gene match: 3. The CDR3 contains 15 residues. Germline values: CDR1 MNHEY, CDR2 SVGAGI. The CDR3 reads CASSYRTSGRVEQFF. CDR3 coding DNA: TGTGCCAGCAGTTATCGGACTAGCGGGAGGGTTGAGCAGTTCTTC.

The count of this clone is one. The V and J genes are TRBV30 and TRBJ1-3; D call uncertain. Looked up from germline, CDR1 is GTSNPN and CDR2 is SVGIG (reference sequence). The CDR3 extends over 14 amino acids. Trimming cost V 1 base and J 3 bases, with 10 bases left between them. The CDR3 here is CAWSAGVGGNTIYF. The CDR3 DNA follows: TGTGCCTGGAGTGCGGGAGTAGGTGGAAACACCATATATTTT.

The chain joins TRBV12-3 or TRBV12-4 to TRBJ1-4; D is undetermined. V lost 11 bases and J lost 7, with 8 bases in between. The CDR3 is 10 residues long. The CDR3 nucleotides read TGTGCCCGGCGCGGTGAAAAACTGTTTTTT. Translation gives CARRGEKLFF.

The chain couples TRBV6-5 to TRBJ1-1, with a possible D match to TRBD1 (5 bases). V lost 8 bases and J 1 base, leaving 17 bases between the germline ends. This CDR3 region has 15 residues. Germline V gene sequence: CDR1 MNHEY, CDR2 SVGAGI. The CDR3 loop reads CASSAGGNPNTEAFF. CDR3 coding DNA: TGTGCCAGCTCGGCGGGGGGGAACCCGAACACTGAAGCTTTCTTT.

This chain links TRBV4-2 with TRBJ2-1; 10 nucleotides match TRBD2. Per the germline V gene, CDR1 is LGHNA and CDR2 is YNFKEQ. The V and J ends lost 0 bases and 6 bases, in that order; junction bases with no gene match: 5. This CDR3 comprises 16 residues. As DNA, the CDR3 is TGTGCCAGCAGCCAAGAGGAGGCTAGCGGGAGCAATGAGCAGTTCTTC. Encoded protein: CASSQEEASGSNEQFF.

This clone is a singleton in its sample. The rearrangement joins TRBV19 to TRBJ2-5, with a possible D match to TRBD1 (5 bases). Germline CDR1 reads LNHDA; CDR2 reads SQIVND (reference sequence). V lost 5 bases and J 5 bases, leaving 9 bases between the germline ends. The CDR3 contains 12 residues. In DNA form, the CDR3 reads TGTGCCAGTAGTCCACACAGGGAGACCCAGTACTTC. Translated, it gives CASSPHRETQYF.

V gene TRBV19 combines with J gene TRBJ2-1; a possible D gene is TRBD2 (6 bases). V lost 5 bases and J lost 8, with 22 bases in between. Germline lookup yields CDR1 LNHDA and CDR2 SQIVND (reference sequence). The CDR3 contains 16 residues. This chain's CDR3 is CASSEQRLVGTHEQFF. The CDR3 DNA reads as TGTGCCAGTAGTGAGCAAAGACTAGTTGGTACGCATGAGCAGTTCTTC.

The J gene is TRBJ1-2, the V gene TRBV6-5; 7 positions match TRBD1. Germline loops: CDR1 MNHEY, CDR2 SVGAGI. The CDR3 covers 14 residues. Unmatched junction bases numbered 7, after V lost 5 bases and J lost 4 bases. The CDR3 region has the DNA TGTGCCAGCAGTAAGACAGGGAGCGGCTATGGCTACACCTTC. Translated, it gives CASSKTGSGYGYTF.

The sample holds one count of this clone. The V gene is TRBV19, the J gene TRBJ2-5; the match to TRBD2 covers 9 bases. Germline lookup yields CDR1 LNHDA and CDR2 SQIVND (reference sequence). This CDR3 is built from 14 residues. Unmatched junction bases numbered 5, after V lost 5 bases and J lost 4 bases. The CDR3 DNA is TGTGCCAGTAGTGATAGCGGGAGACGAGAGACCCAGTACTTC. Amino acids: CASSDSGRRETQYF.

V gene TRBV12-3 or TRBV12-4 combines with J gene TRBJ2-7; D gene unclear. Trimming left V 7 bases short and J 6 bases short, with 13 bases between. The CDR3 has 12 residues. CDR3 amino acids: CASTSFLLEQYF. The DNA of the CDR3 is TGTGCCAGCACCTCCTTCCTCCTCGAGCAGTACTTC.

This clone was picked up one time. The rearrangement uses TRBV15 and TRBJ1-1; a possible D gene is TRBD1 (5 bases). Germline V gene sequence: CDR1 LNHNV, CDR2 YYDKDF (reference sequence). Trimming pared 3 bases from V and 5 bases from J, leaving 16 bases between. CDR3 length equals 15 residues. The chain's CDR3 is CATSREYGAGTEAFF. In DNA, the CDR3 is TGTGCCACCAGCAGGGAATACGGGGCGGGGACTGAAGCTTTCTTT. The full variable domain, rest sourced from reference TRBV15 and TRBJ1-1, is DAMVIQNPRYQVTQFGKPVTLSCSQTLNHNVMYWYQQKSSQAPKLLFHYYDKDFNNEADTPDNFQSRRPNTSFCFLDIRSPGLGDTAMYLCATSREYGAGTEAFFGQGTRLTVV.

The genes are TRBV5-4 and TRBJ2-5; D is possibly TRBD1 (6 bases). The CDR3 is 14 residues long. Trimming cost V 0 bases and J 8 bases, with 14 bases left between them. Per the germline V gene, CDR1 is SGHNT and CDR2 is YYREEE (reference sequence). CDR3 nucleotides: TGTGCCAGCAGCTTGGTACAGGGCCAATCTACCCAGTACTTC. Amino acid sequence: CASSLVQGQSTQYF.

This clone was counted a few times. The gene calls are TRBV4-1 and TRBJ2-7, with 9 bases aligning to TRBD2. V was clipped by 2 bases and J by 2 bases; unmatched bases: 4. Germline V gene sequence: CDR1 MGHRA, CDR2 YSYEKL. This CDR3 contains 15 residues. The CDR3 protein is CASSQLTSGPYEQYF. The CDR3 DNA reads TGCGCCAGCAGCCAACTAACTAGCGGGCCCTACGAGCAGTACTTC.

The table lists this clone with a few counts. The chain links TRBV20-1 to TRBJ1-1; D is ambiguous. The V and J ends lost 6 bases and 7 bases respectively, with 12 bases between them. The CDR3 consists of 11 residues. Germline assignment: CDR1 DFQATT and CDR2 SNEGSKA (reference sequence). The chain's CDR3 is CSAGGPIEAFF. CDR3 bases: TGCAGTGCCGGAGGGCCTATTGAAGCTTTCTTT.

The rearrangement links TRBV28 to TRBJ2-1; 10 positions agree with TRBD2. This CDR3 contains 15 residues. Germline V gene sequence: CDR1 MDHEN, CDR2 SYDVKM. V lost 5 bases to trimming and J lost 14 bases; unmatched junction nucleotides: 15. The CDR3: CASSGLGLARPNEFF. In DNA, the CDR3 is TGTGCCAGCAGTGGGCTGGGACTAGCGCGACCTAATGAGTTCTTC.